The T cell receptor (beta chain) described here comes from a study of pediatric ulcerative colitis. The study's findings and limits: Clonal expansions reduced rectal repertoire diversity in acute severe colitis.

One to two pinch biopsies were taken from the rectum during colonoscopy. With 5 bases clipped from V and 4 bases from J, the junction kept 5 bases outside the gene matches. CDR1 and CDR2 (germline): SGHTA, FQGNSA. There are 15 residues in the CDR3. Assay: immunoSEQ multiplex PCR; the TCRdb copy retains only in-frame clones and omits some. The sample has fewer than 20,000 clones, 74% seen once; the top ten hold approximately 6.3%. In regard to this clone: Its antigen remains unknown.

The chain has TRBV7-2 and TRBJ1-4, with 9 bases that match TRBD1. This TCR came from a boy under 18 with moderate ulcerative colitis. Source material: gut tissue. The CDR3, as DNA: TGTGCCAGCAGCCTAAGGGGACAGGGTAATGAAAAACTGTTTTTT. Translating it yields CASSLRGQGNEKLFF.